One and the same sample provided the 29 T cell receptor beta chains below, sequenced in a study of CD8+ T cells in alopecia areata. Following extraction, RNA underwent reverse transcription to cDNA, which served as the sequencing template. Repertoires were generated with immunoSEQ multiplex PCR, while TCRdb's copy carries only in-frame clones and drops some. This table has some 100,000 clones, 58% appearing once. Treatment given: oral pan-JAK inhibitor, 5-10 mg twice daily. The sequenced sample was CD8+ T cells sorted from blood, obtained at week 4, from a patient treated with tofacitinib. The source of these receptors is a human donor with alopecia areata.

The chain recombines TRBV18 with TRBJ1-2; TRBD1 might be the D (5 bases). V shed 0 bases and J shed 2 bases, with 13 bases lying between them. The CDR3 sequence is 16 residues long. In germline, CDR1 is KGHSH, CDR2 LQKENI. This CDR3 is CASSPPPGTVNYGYTF. CDR3 DNA sequence: TGTGCCAGCTCACCACCCCCAGGGACCGTCAACTATGGCTACACCTTC.

The V and J genes are TRBV7-9 and TRBJ1-1; D call uncertain. V gave up 3 bases and J gave up 5 bases, with 13 bases separating them. Germline CDR1 is SEHNR and CDR2 is FQNEAQ (reference sequence). The CDR3 extends over 14 amino acids. CDR3 sequence (DNA): TGTGCCAGCAGCTTGGGCAGCGGTGAGACTGAAGCTTTCTTT. This encodes CASSLGSGETEAFF. Filled out from reference TRBV7-9 and TRBJ1-1, the complete variable domain reads DTGVSQNPRHKITKRGQNVTFRCDPISEHNRLYWYRQTLGQGPEFLTYFQNEAQLEKSRLLSDRFSAERPKGSFSTLEIQRTEQGDSAMYLCASSLGSGETEAFFGQGTRLTVV.

J is TRBJ1-5 and V is TRBV7-9, with 9 bases identical to TRBD1. CDR3 size: 14 residues. Germline V CDR1 and CDR2: SEHNR, FQNEAQ (reference sequence). V gave up 3 bases and J gave up 6 bases; unmatched junction bases: 3. This CDR3 reads CASSLEDRGQPQHF. CDR3 DNA sequence: TGTGCCAGCAGCTTGGAGGACAGGGGTCAGCCCCAGCATTTT.

The chain recombines TRBV7-2 with TRBJ2-7; D is unclear. Germline V CDR1 and CDR2: SGHTA, FQGNSA. The length of the CDR3 is 14 residues. V lost 4 bases to trimming and J lost 7 bases, with 17 bases between them. The CDR3 DNA sequence: TGTGCCAGCAGCTCCCTGAGTGGGGTTGGGGAGCAGTACTTC. This encodes CASSSLSGVGEQYF.

The genes are TRBV29-1 and TRBJ1-2; D is undetermined. Germline CDR1 reads SQVTM; CDR2 reads ANQGSEA. The CDR3 is made up of 11 amino acids. The CDR3 loop reads CIPAGNYGYTF. DNA for the CDR3: TGCATCCCTGCGGGGAACTATGGCTACACCTTC.

V gene TRBV27 combines with J gene TRBJ2-1; D unresolved. Deletions cut 2 bases from V and 2 bases from J, with 7 bases between. Germline-derived CDR1 and CDR2 are MNHEY and SMNVEV (reference sequence). This CDR3 is 14 amino acids long. The CDR3 reads CASSLGGAYNEQFF. The CDR3 DNA is TGTGCCAGCAGTTTAGGCGGAGCCTACAATGAGCAGTTCTTC.

This rearrangement joins TRBV7-9 to TRBJ2-1, with D possibly TRBD1 on 6 matching bases. Looked up from germline, CDR1 is SEHNR and CDR2 is FQNEAQ (reference sequence). V gave up 5 bases and J gave up 4 bases, with 15 bases separating them. The CDR3 is 15 residues long. CDR3 coding DNA: TGTGCCAGCAGCCTTCGGGACAAACCTTACAATGAGCAGTTCTTC. Translation: CASSLRDKPYNEQFF.

The V gene is TRBV5-6, the J gene TRBJ1-1; unclear D gene. V was clipped by 6 bases and J by 1 base, with 13 bases between them. The CDR3 covers 14 residues. The germline V gene has CDR1 SGHDT and CDR2 YYEEEE. DNA of the CDR3: TGTGCCAGCATGTACGGGGTGGAGAACACTGAAGCTTTCTTT. Amino acids: CASMYGVENTEAFF.

V and J are TRBV27 and TRBJ2-7, with D unresolved. Trimming shortened V by 2 bases and J by 3 bases, and 8 bases separated the two germline ends. The CDR3 sequence is 13 residues long. CDR1 is MNHEY and CDR2 is SMNVEV in the germline V gene (reference sequence). The CDR3 protein is CASSLGSFYEQYF. The CDR3 DNA is TGTGCCAGCAGTTTAGGCAGCTTCTACGAGCAGTACTTC.

The chain combines TRBV29-1 with TRBJ2-6, with 8 bases matching TRBD1. V was clipped by 5 bases and J by 0 bases; unmatched bases: 6. Per germline, CDR1 SQVTM and CDR2 ANQGSEA. There are 16 residues in the CDR3. Here the CDR3 DNA reads TGCAGCGTTACCCAGGGGGCGATCTCTGGGGCCAACGTCCTGACTTTC. Protein: CSVTQGAISGANVLTF.

The gene calls are TRBV30 and TRBJ2-7, with TRBD1 identical over 7 bases. The CDR3 is 13 residues long. CDR1 is GTSNPN and CDR2 is SVGIG in the germline V gene (reference sequence). V trimming: 8 bases; J trimming: 5 bases; junction bases outside the gene matches: 12. The CDR3: CAGSPTGVNEQYF. CDR3 coding DNA: TGTGCCGGATCCCCTACAGGGGTGAACGAGCAGTACTTC.

This clone was detected a few times. The chain has TRBV11-2 and TRBJ2-1, with TRBD2 as a possible D gene (5 bases). V was clipped by 1 base and J by 7 bases, with 17 bases between them. Germline CDR1 and CDR2: SGHAT and FQNNGV. The CDR3 consists of 16 residues. The CDR3 DNA is TGTGCCAGCAGCTTAGGCCTGAGGGTATTGGGGAATGAGCAGTTCTTC. This translates into CASSLGLRVLGNEQFF.

This sequence joins TRBV7-9 and TRBJ1-2; D is undetermined. The germline V and J ends were trimmed by 1 base and 3 bases, with 12 bases remaining between them. Germline V gene lookup returns CDR1 SEHNR and CDR2 FQNEAQ (reference sequence). The CDR3 extends over 15 amino acids. The CDR3 spells CASSLVGETDYGYTF. The CDR3 DNA sequence: TGTGCCAGCAGCTTAGTCGGTGAGACCGACTATGGCTACACCTTC.

This clone showed up just a few times. The chain couples TRBV12-5 to TRBJ2-1, with TRBD1 matching over 8 bases. The length of the CDR3 is 15 residues. The V segment lost 3 bases and the J segment 3 bases; nucleotides outside the gene matches: 4. Germline CDR1 and CDR2: LGHNT and FRNRAP. The CDR3 bases are TGTGCTAGTGGTTTAGGACAGGGATACTACAATGAGCAGTTCTTC. It is translated as CASGLGQGYYNEQFF. The whole variable domain, filled in from reference TRBV12-5 and TRBJ2-1, reads DARVTQTPRHKVTEMGQEVTMRCQPILGHNTVFWYRQTMMQGLELLAYFRNRAPLDDSGMPKDRFSAEMPDATLATLKIQPSEPRDSAVYFCASGLGQGYYNEQFFGPGTRLTVL.

DNA for the CDR3: TGTGCCTGGAGTGTCAGCGGTCCCGGCGAGCAGTACTTC. Its protein is CAWSVSGPGEQYF. The rearrangement links TRBV30 to TRBJ2-7; the D gene is possibly TRBD2 (5 bases). The CDR3 consists of 13 residues. Germline V gives CDR1 GTSNPN, CDR2 SVGIG (reference sequence). Trimming took 0 bases from V and 6 from J, leaving 12 bases between them.

The chain carries TRBV27 and TRBJ1-2, with D perhaps TRBD1 (6 bases). In germline, CDR1 is MNHEY, CDR2 SMNVEV (reference sequence). Deletions cut 5 bases from V and 7 bases from J, with 17 bases between. There are 14 residues in the CDR3. CDR3 nucleotide sequence: TGTGCCAGCAGTCCACTTCTCCAGGGGCTTGGCTACACCTTC. Amino acids: CASSPLLQGLGYTF.

The chain carries TRBV30 and TRBJ2-5; TRBD1 matches 8 bases. CDR3 size: 15 residues. Germline-derived CDR1 and CDR2 are GTSNPN and SVGIG (reference sequence). V trimming: 4 bases; J trimming: 4 bases; junction bases outside the gene matches: 11. CDR3 bases: TGTGCCTGGACGGGACAGGCAGCACTGGGAGAGACCCAGTACTTC. Its protein is CAWTGQAALGETQYF.

The chain employs TRBV7-6 and TRBJ1-2, with D uncertain. Trimming left V 3 bases short and J 1 base short, with 12 bases between. Germline V lookup: CDR1 SGHVS, CDR2 FNYEAQ. This CDR3 is built from 15 residues. In DNA, the CDR3 is TGTGCCAGCAGCTTTGTTCTGGGGAGTAACTATGGCTACACCTTC. It specifies CASSFVLGSNYGYTF.

This chain connects TRBV4-3 to TRBJ1-1; D call uncertain. The CDR3 has 14 amino acids. The germline V and J ends were trimmed by 0 bases and 1 base, with 6 bases remaining between them. Germline V lookup: CDR1 LGHNA, CDR2 YSLEER. For the CDR3, the DNA is TGCGCCAGCAGCCAAGATCGTCGGAACACTGAAGCTTTCTTT. Translated: CASSQDRRNTEAFF.

This clone was counted only a few times. The chain employs TRBV19 and TRBJ2-3, with D unresolved. Trimming pared 3 bases from V and 7 bases from J, leaving 11 bases between. The germline V gene encodes CDR1 LNHDA and CDR2 SQIVND (reference sequence). CDR3 length equals 13 residues. As DNA, the CDR3 is TGTGCCAGTAGTATTGGGTCCAGGAATACGCAGTATTTT. Translating gives CASSIGSRNTQYF.

The chain carries TRBV27 and TRBJ1-5; possibly TRBD1 for D (6 bases). V was shortened by 5 bases and J by 2 bases, with 19 bases between the two germline ends. CDR1 and CDR2 from the germline V gene are MNHEY and SMNVEV (reference sequence). The CDR3 length is 17 residues. CDR3 nucleotide sequence: TGTGCCAGCAGTGCCGACAGGTTCGGGGGAGGCAATCAGCCCCAGCATTTT. This gives the protein CASSADRFGGGNQPQHF.

The chain employs TRBV30 and TRBJ2-5, with D tentatively TRBD1 (5 bases). Germline assignment: CDR1 GTSNPN and CDR2 SVGIG (reference sequence). The CDR3 totals 15 residues. Trimming removed 0 bases from V and 2 bases from J, with 13 bases in between. CDR3 in DNA: TGTGCCTGGAGTGTAGACAGTTCGCCGCAAGAGACCCAGTACTTC. Protein: CAWSVDSSPQETQYF.

The rearrangement links TRBV29-1 to TRBJ1-2; possible D gene TRBD1, 6 bases. Trimming stripped 3 bases from V and 5 bases from J, with 10 bases between. The CDR3 sequence is 12 residues long. The germline V gene has CDR1 SQVTM and CDR2 ANQGSEA. Here the CDR3 reads CSVDPRGYGYTF. The CDR3 DNA is TGCAGCGTTGACCCCAGGGGTTATGGCTACACCTTC.

The V call is TRBV5-6, the J call TRBJ1-2; 8 nucleotides line up with TRBD1. Germline V CDR1 and CDR2: SGHDT, YYEEEE. Losses at the gene ends were 4 bases for V and 6 bases for J; bases not matched to a gene: 8. The CDR3 totals 14 residues. The DNA for the CDR3 is TGTGCCAGCAGCGGGGGACAGGCGGCCGATGGCTACACCTTC. Its protein is CASSGGQAADGYTF.

The chain recombines TRBV30 with TRBJ1-1; D call uncertain. The CDR3 extends over 12 amino acids. From germline, CDR1 is GTSNPN and CDR2 SVGIG (reference sequence). The ends were cut back, 5 bases at V and 4 bases at J, with 11 bases in the middle. DNA of the CDR3: TGTGCCTGGTCTGGGTGGGCCACTGAAGCTTTCTTT. This sequence encodes CAWSGWATEAFF.

The genes are TRBV30 and TRBJ2-7; 9 bases agree with TRBD1. The CDR3 length is 14 residues. Germline loops: CDR1 GTSNPN, CDR2 SVGIG (reference sequence). V dropped 3 bases and J dropped 5; count of bases not matched to a gene: 8. CDR3 amino acids: CAWSPWTGENEQYF. Written as DNA, the CDR3 is TGTGCCTGGAGCCCTTGGACAGGGGAAAACGAGCAGTACTTC.

The chain carries TRBV29-1 and TRBJ2-7; weak D call: TRBD2 (6 bases). This CDR3 has 14 residues. The germline V and J ends were trimmed by 5 bases and 2 bases, with 16 bases remaining between them. Germline V gene lookup returns CDR1 SQVTM and CDR2 ANQGSEA. CDR3 nucleotides: TGCAGCGTTCCTTCGGGGGATCCCCCCTACGAGCAGTACTTC. It translates to CSVPSGDPPYEQYF.

CDR3 amino acids: CAISELAIPHSNQPQHF. The CDR3 coding sequence is TGTGCCATCAGTGAGCTTGCGATTCCACATAGCAATCAGCCCCAGCATTTT. V usage is TRBV10-3 and J usage is TRBJ1-5; D unresolved. The germline gives CDR1 ENHRY, CDR2 SYGVKD. The CDR3 extends over 17 amino acids. V lost 2 bases to trimming and J lost 0 bases, with 14 bases between them.

The chain links TRBV30 to TRBJ2-1; D may be TRBD1 or TRBD2 (5 bases each). The CDR3 sequence is 12 residues long. The germline CDR1 and CDR2 sequences are GTSNPN and SVGIG (reference sequence). V was cut by 0 bases and J by 15 bases, with 15 bases left in between. The CDR3, as DNA: TGTGCCTGGAGTGTACTAGTGGGGGACCCGTTCTTC. Translation: CAWSVLVGDPFF.